Following are 15 T cell receptor beta chains from one sample sequenced in a study of PD-1 blockade in mismatch repair-deficient tumors. Repertoires were generated with immunoSEQ multiplex PCR, while TCRdb's copy carries only in-frame clones and drops some. The profile shows more than 50,000 clones, approximately 89% of them singletons. Here the sequenced sample was peripheral blood, taken 52 weeks after starting pembrolizumab. Receptors originate from an adult with mismatch repair-deficient cancer.

The chain combines TRBV15 with TRBJ2-7, with D perhaps being TRBD1 or TRBD2 (5 bases each). V dropped 5 bases and J dropped 0 bases, with 17 bases sitting between them. This CDR3 has 16 amino acids. The V gene's germline CDR1 is LNHNV and CDR2 YYDKDF (reference sequence). The CDR3 sequence is CATSLGEQGSSYEQYF. The CDR3 DNA sequence: TGTGCCACCAGCCTCGGGGAGCAGGGTTCCTCCTACGAGCAGTACTTC.

V is TRBV7-9 and J is TRBJ2-5; no clear D. V was cut by 1 base and J by 5 bases, with 5 bases left in between. CDR3 length equals 12 residues. The germline gives CDR1 SEHNR, CDR2 FQNEAQ (reference sequence). CDR3 region: CASSLGRETQYF. The CDR3, as DNA: TGTGCCAGCAGCTTAGGGCGGGAGACCCAGTACTTC.

The chain recombines TRBV19 with TRBJ2-7; 7 nucleotides agree with TRBD1. Germline lookup yields CDR1 LNHDA and CDR2 SQIVND (reference sequence). CDR3 size: 16 residues. The V segment lost 5 bases and the J segment 5 bases; nucleotides outside the gene matches: 15. The CDR3 region has the DNA TGTGCCAGTAGTCCCCTCCGTGGACAGGTTCGGCACGAGCAGTACTTC. Its translation: CASSPLRGQVRHEQYF.

The V gene is TRBV5-4, the J gene TRBJ1-2, with D possibly matching TRBD1 (5 bases). V lost 5 bases, J lost 8 bases, and 25 bases lay in between. Germline V gene sequence: CDR1 SGHNT, CDR2 YYREEE (reference sequence). The CDR3 runs 16 residues. CDR3 amino acids: CASSRPSGGTDNGYTF. The CDR3 nucleotides read TGTGCCAGCAGTAGGCCGAGTGGTGGGACCGACAACGGCTACACCTTC. The whole variable domain, filled in from reference TRBV5-4 and TRBJ1-2, reads ETGVTQSPTHLIKTRGQQVTLRCSSQSGHNTVSWYQQALGQGPQFIFQYYREEENGRGNFPPRFSGLQFPNYSSELNVNALELDDSALYLCASSRPSGGTDNGYTFGSGTRLTVV.

The sample holds a few counts of this clone. The chain recombines TRBV28 with TRBJ2-7; 9 bases align to TRBD1. With 5 bases clipped from V and 4 bases from J, the junction kept 9 bases outside the gene matches. The germline V gene has CDR1 MDHEN and CDR2 SYDVKM. CDR3 length: 15 amino acids. The CDR3 DNA follows: TGTGCCAGCAGTATTCACACAGGGGGCGTGTACGAGCAGTACTTC. It specifies CASSIHTGGVYEQYF.

The V gene is TRBV15, the J gene TRBJ2-7; the D gene is possibly TRBD2 (6 bases). Germline CDR1 LNHNV, CDR2 YYDKDF (reference sequence). CDR3 length equals 14 residues. Trimming took off 5 bases at V and 5 bases at J, with 16 bases between the two ends. This CDR3 reads CATSLGSPLDEQYF. CDR3 nucleotides: TGTGCCACCAGCCTCGGGAGTCCGCTAGACGAGCAGTACTTC. The whole variable domain, remainder taken from reference TRBV15 and TRBJ2-7, is DAMVIQNPRYQVTQFGKPVTLSCSQTLNHNVMYWYQQKSSQAPKLLFHYYDKDFNNEADTPDNFQSRRPNTSFCFLDIRSPGLGDTAMYLCATSLGSPLDEQYFGPGTRLTVT.

This chain uses TRBV7-9 with TRBJ2-5; 10 nucleotides match TRBD2. Trimming removed 3 bases from V and 5 bases from J; junction bases left unmatched: 6. The CDR3 is 15 amino acids. Germline-derived CDR1 and CDR2 are SEHNR and FQNEAQ (reference sequence). The CDR3 region is CASSLSGRARETQYF. DNA of the CDR3: TGTGCCAGCAGCTTGAGCGGGAGGGCCCGGGAGACCCAGTACTTC.

The chain employs TRBV11-2 and TRBJ2-7; D gene ambiguous. V lost 2 bases, J lost 3 bases, and 11 bases lay in between. In germline, CDR1 is SGHAT, CDR2 FQNNGV. The CDR3 is made up of 14 amino acids. This CDR3 reads CASSLTPAGYEQYF. The CDR3 nucleotides are TGTGCCAGCAGCTTAACCCCCGCAGGCTACGAGCAGTACTTC.

The chain couples TRBV7-3 to TRBJ1-2, with 7 nucleotides matching TRBD1. In germline, CDR1 is SGHTA, CDR2 FQGTGA. The V and J ends lost 2 bases and 5 bases, in that order; junction bases with no gene match: 11. This CDR3 region has 16 residues. CDR3 residues: CASSLGPVGQNYGYTF. CDR3 nucleotide sequence: TGTGCCAGCAGCTTAGGCCCCGTGGGACAGAATTATGGCTACACCTTC.

The rearrangement links TRBV11-2 to TRBJ2-5; 7 nucleotides agree with TRBD2. Unmatched junction bases numbered 3, after V lost 2 bases and J lost 3 bases. This CDR3 has 14 residues. Per the germline V gene, CDR1 is SGHAT and CDR2 is FQNNGV. The CDR3 loop is CASSLPGGKETQYF. The CDR3 DNA sequence: TGTGCCAGCAGCTTACCCGGGGGGAAAGAGACCCAGTACTTC.

V gene TRBV15 combines with J gene TRBJ1-5; D is perhaps TRBD1 (6 bases). The CDR3 has 14 residues. With 1 base removed from V and 10 bases from J, the gap between germline ends came to 14 bases. Germline CDR1 LNHNV, CDR2 YYDKDF (reference sequence). The CDR3 reads CATSRGSLRGPQHF. For the CDR3, the DNA is TGTGCCACCAGCAGAGGCAGCCTCAGGGGCCCCCAGCATTTT.

The V and J genes are TRBV5-1 and TRBJ2-7; possibly TRBD1 for D (6 bases). The CDR3 sequence is 14 residues long. Looked up from germline, CDR1 is SGHRS and CDR2 is YFSETQ. V was shortened by 4 bases and J by 4 bases, with 15 bases between the two germline ends. The CDR3 DNA follows: TGCGCCAGCAGCCCTCACAGGGTAGATTACGAGCAGTACTTC. Residues: CASSPHRVDYEQYF. The complete variable domain, with remaining parts taken from reference TRBV5-1 and TRBJ2-7, reads KAGVTQTPRYLIKTRGQQVTLSCSPISGHRSVSWYQQTPGQGLQFLFEYFSETQRNKGNFPGRFSGRQFSNSRSEMNVSTLELGDSALYLCASSPHRVDYEQYFGPGTRLTVT.

The chain uses TRBV4-1 and TRBJ2-1; D not resolved. Per the germline V gene, CDR1 is MGHRA and CDR2 is YSYEKL. Trimming took 1 base from V and 5 from J, leaving 9 bases between them. CDR3 length: 14 amino acids. The CDR3 DNA reads as TGCGCCAGCAGCCAAGGATTAAGAGACAATGAGCAGTTCTTC. This codes for CASSQGLRDNEQFF.

The chain combines TRBV4-1 with TRBJ1-4; 10 bases match TRBD1. CDR3 length: 17 amino acids. The ends lost 2 bases at V and 0 bases at J; junction bases unmatched: 3. Germline V gives CDR1 MGHRA, CDR2 YSYEKL. In DNA form, the CDR3 reads TGCGCCAGCAGCCAACTGGGGACAGGGGCAACTAATGAAAAACTGTTTTTT. This encodes CASSQLGTGATNEKLFF.

The chain is built from TRBV7-2 and TRBJ2-1; 7 nucleotides agree with TRBD1. J gave up 0 bases and V 1 base, and 3 bases lay outside the gene matches. This CDR3 is built from 16 residues. In germline, CDR1 is SGHTA, CDR2 FQGNSA. CDR3 coding DNA: TGTGCCAGCAGCTTAGGGGGGACAGCCTCCTACAATGAGCAGTTCTTC. It specifies CASSLGGTASYNEQFF.